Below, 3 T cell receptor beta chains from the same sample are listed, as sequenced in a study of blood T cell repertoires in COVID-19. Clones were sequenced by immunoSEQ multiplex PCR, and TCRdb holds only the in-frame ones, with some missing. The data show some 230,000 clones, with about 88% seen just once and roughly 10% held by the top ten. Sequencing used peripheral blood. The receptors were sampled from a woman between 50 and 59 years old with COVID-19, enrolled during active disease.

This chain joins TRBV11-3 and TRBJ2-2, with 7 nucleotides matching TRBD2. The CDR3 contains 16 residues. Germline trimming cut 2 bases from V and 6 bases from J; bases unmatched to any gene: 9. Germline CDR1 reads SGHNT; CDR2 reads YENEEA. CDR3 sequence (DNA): TGTGCCAGCAGCTTACCCGGGGGGATTTTCGCCGGGGAGCTGTTTTTT. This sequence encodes CASSLPGGIFAGELFF.

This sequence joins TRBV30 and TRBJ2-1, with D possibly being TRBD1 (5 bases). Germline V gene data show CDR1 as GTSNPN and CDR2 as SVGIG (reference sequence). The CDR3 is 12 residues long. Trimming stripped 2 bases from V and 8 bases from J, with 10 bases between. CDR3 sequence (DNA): TGTGCCTGGAGTTCGCAGGGTGATGAGCAGTTCTTC. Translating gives CAWSSQGDEQFF.

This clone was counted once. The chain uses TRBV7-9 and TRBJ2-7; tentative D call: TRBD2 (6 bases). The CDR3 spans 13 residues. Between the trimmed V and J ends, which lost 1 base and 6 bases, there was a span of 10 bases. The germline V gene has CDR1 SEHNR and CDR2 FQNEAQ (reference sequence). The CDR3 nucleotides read TGTGCCAGCAGCTTAGAGCAGGGAGGCGAGCAGTACTTC. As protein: CASSLEQGGEQYF.